This is a list of T cell receptor beta chains from one sample in a study of memory CD4+ T cells and cytomegalovirus serostatus. TCRdb keeps only in-frame clones here, not all; method: immunoSEQ multiplex PCR. The data hold some 47,000 clones, with roughly three quarters observed a single time. The sequenced sample consisted of memory CD4+ T cells from blood. The receptors come from an adult in good health and CMV-seronegative. The CDR3 runs from the conserved cysteine through the conserved F or W. Each record gives: clone size, D gene, V gene, J gene, CDR3 DNA, CDR3 protein. D genes are given only for firm matches. Clone size appears in some rows only: once, few, many, or a class for an expanded clone.

clone_size: -
d_call: -
v_call: TRBV28
j_call: TRBJ2-1
cdr3_nt: TGTGCCAGCAGTCCCCAGACCGCCCTTATGGGGTTTTCCTACAATGAGCAGTTCTTC
cdr3_aa: CASSPQTALMGFSYNEQFF

clone_size: -
d_call: -
v_call: TRBV6-1
j_call: TRBJ2-7
cdr3_nt: TGTGCCAGCCGATGGACAGTCGGCTCCTACGAGCAGTACTTC
cdr3_aa: CASRWTVGSYEQYF

clone_size: -
d_call: TRBD1
v_call: TRBV7-9
j_call: TRBJ1-2
cdr3_nt: TGTGCCAGCACCAACGTGGGACAGAACTATGGCTACACCTTC
cdr3_aa: CASTNVGQNYGYTF

clone_size: -
d_call: TRBD1
v_call: TRBV6-5
j_call: TRBJ1-5
cdr3_nt: TGTGCCAGCAGTGACAGGGGCAATCAGCCCCAGCATTTT
cdr3_aa: CASSDRGNQPQHF

clone_size: -
d_call: -
v_call: TRBV5-1
j_call: TRBJ2-7
cdr3_nt: TGCGCCAGCAGCTTGGGACACTCCTACGAGCAGTACTTC
cdr3_aa: CASSLGHSYEQYF

clone_size: -
d_call: -
v_call: TRBV7-2
j_call: TRBJ2-5
cdr3_nt: TGTGCCAGCAGCCTTACGGGACGTAGAGCCCAAGAGACCCAGTACTTC
cdr3_aa: CASSLTGRRAQETQYF

clone_size: -
d_call: -
v_call: TRBV5-1
j_call: TRBJ2-1
cdr3_nt: TGCGCCAGCAGCCCTAAGCGCTCTGGGACTGGTTACAATGAGCAGTTCTTC
cdr3_aa: CASSPKRSGTGYNEQFF

clone_size: once
d_call: -
v_call: TRBV11-2
j_call: TRBJ2-7
cdr3_nt: TGTGCCAGCAGCTCCCTCCGGTCGATTACGGTCCCCTACGAGCAGTACTTC
cdr3_aa: CASSSLRSITVPYEQYF

clone_size: -
d_call: -
v_call: TRBV5-4
j_call: TRBJ2-7
cdr3_nt: TGTGCCAGCAGCTTGGTAAAACGGACGAGGGGCTCCTACGAGCAGTACTTC
cdr3_aa: CASSLVKRTRGSYEQYF

clone_size: once
d_call: -
v_call: TRBV18
j_call: TRBJ2-1
cdr3_nt: TGTGCCAGCTCACCACGGGACGTAAAAAACCAGTTCTTC
cdr3_aa: CASSPRDVKNQFF

clone_size: once
d_call: -
v_call: TRBV6-5
j_call: TRBJ1-1
cdr3_nt: TGTGCCAGCAGTTTAACAGCCAACACTGAAGCTTTCTTT
cdr3_aa: CASSLTANTEAFF

clone_size: -
d_call: -
v_call: TRBV2
j_call: TRBJ1-1
cdr3_nt: TGTGCCAGCAGTCGGGTAAACACTGAAGCTTTCTTT
cdr3_aa: CASSRVNTEAFF

clone_size: -
d_call: -
v_call: TRBV18
j_call: TRBJ2-7
cdr3_nt: TGTGCCAGCTCACCACTCGGGGCGGGGACCTACGAGCAGTACTTC
cdr3_aa: CASSPLGAGTYEQYF

clone_size: -
d_call: TRBD1
v_call: TRBV6-1
j_call: TRBJ1-6
cdr3_nt: TGTGCCACCTGGACAGGTTATAATTCACCCCTCCACTTT
cdr3_aa: CATWTGYNSPLHF

clone_size: -
d_call: -
v_call: TRBV30
j_call: TRBJ2-7
cdr3_nt: TGTGCCTGGAGTCCGAACAAGTCCTACGAGCAGTACTTC
cdr3_aa: CAWSPNKSYEQYF

clone_size: -
d_call: TRBD2
v_call: TRBV7-3
j_call: TRBJ2-3
cdr3_nt: TGTGCCAGCAGCGCCCGGACTAGCGGGGGGGTCGGCACAGATACGCAGTATTTT
cdr3_aa: CASSARTSGGVGTDTQYF

clone_size: -
d_call: -
v_call: TRBV7-8
j_call: TRBJ2-7
cdr3_nt: TGTGCCAGCAGCTTAATGGCCGACTCGACCTACGAGCAGTACTTC
cdr3_aa: CASSLMADSTYEQYF

clone_size: -
d_call: -
v_call: TRBV5-1
j_call: TRBJ1-3
cdr3_nt: TGCGCCAGCAGCTTAGGTTGGGGATCATCTGGAAACACCATATATTTT
cdr3_aa: CASSLGWGSSGNTIYF

clone_size: -
d_call: TRBD1
v_call: TRBV29-1
j_call: TRBJ1-5
cdr3_nt: TGCAGCGTTGGGACAGGGATAAATCAGCCCCAGCATTTT
cdr3_aa: CSVGTGINQPQHF

clone_size: once
d_call: TRBD1
v_call: TRBV13
j_call: TRBJ2-7
cdr3_nt: TGTGCCAGCAGCTTAGGGTCCTCGGGACAGATCTACGAGCAGTACTTC
cdr3_aa: CASSLGSSGQIYEQYF

clone_size: -
d_call: TRBD2
v_call: TRBV2
j_call: TRBJ2-5
cdr3_nt: TGTGCCAGCAGGCAGGCTAGCGGGGAAGAGACCCAGTACTTC
cdr3_aa: CASRQASGEETQYF

clone_size: -
d_call: -
v_call: TRBV6-5
j_call: TRBJ2-1
cdr3_nt: TGTGCCAGCAGTCCACTAATGACAGCTTCCGTGGGGCAGTTCTTC
cdr3_aa: CASSPLMTASVGQFF

clone_size: -
d_call: -
v_call: TRBV4-2
j_call: TRBJ1-5
cdr3_nt: TGTGCCAGCAGCCCAGATAGCAATCAGCCCCAGCATTTT
cdr3_aa: CASSPDSNQPQHF

clone_size: -
d_call: -
v_call: TRBV19
j_call: TRBJ2-5
cdr3_nt: TGTGCCAGTGGGGGCGGGGCAAAGACCCAGTACTTC
cdr3_aa: CASGGGAKTQYF